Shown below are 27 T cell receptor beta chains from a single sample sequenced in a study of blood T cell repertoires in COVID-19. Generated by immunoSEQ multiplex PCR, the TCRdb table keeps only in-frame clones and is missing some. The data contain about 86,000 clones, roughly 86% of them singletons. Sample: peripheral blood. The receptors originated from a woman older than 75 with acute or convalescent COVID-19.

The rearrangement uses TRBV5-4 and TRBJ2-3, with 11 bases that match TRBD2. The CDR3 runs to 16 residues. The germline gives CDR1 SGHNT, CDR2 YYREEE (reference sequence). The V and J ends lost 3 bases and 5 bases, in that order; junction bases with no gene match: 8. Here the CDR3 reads CASSSGSGGGIDTQYF. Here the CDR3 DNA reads TGTGCCAGCAGCTCGGGTAGCGGGGGGGGGATAGATACGCAGTATTTT.

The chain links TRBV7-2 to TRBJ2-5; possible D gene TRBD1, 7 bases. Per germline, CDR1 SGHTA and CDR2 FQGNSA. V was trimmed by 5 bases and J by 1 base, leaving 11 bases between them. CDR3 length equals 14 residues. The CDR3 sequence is CASSGGTAQETQYF. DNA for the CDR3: TGTGCCAGCAGCGGAGGGACAGCCCAAGAGACCCAGTACTTC.

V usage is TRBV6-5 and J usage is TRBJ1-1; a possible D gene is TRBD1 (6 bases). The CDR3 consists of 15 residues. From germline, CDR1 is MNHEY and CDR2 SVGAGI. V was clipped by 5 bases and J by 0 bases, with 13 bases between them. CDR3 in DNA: TGTGCCAGCAGTCTCCAACAGGGAATGAACACTGAAGCTTTCTTT. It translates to CASSLQQGMNTEAFF.

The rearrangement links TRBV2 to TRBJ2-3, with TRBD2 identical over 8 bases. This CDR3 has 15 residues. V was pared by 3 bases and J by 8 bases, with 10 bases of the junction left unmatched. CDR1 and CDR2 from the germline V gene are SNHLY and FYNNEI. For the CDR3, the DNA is TGTGCCAGCAGTGATGGAGCGGGAGCCGGAGGTACGCAGTATTTT. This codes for CASSDGAGAGGTQYF.

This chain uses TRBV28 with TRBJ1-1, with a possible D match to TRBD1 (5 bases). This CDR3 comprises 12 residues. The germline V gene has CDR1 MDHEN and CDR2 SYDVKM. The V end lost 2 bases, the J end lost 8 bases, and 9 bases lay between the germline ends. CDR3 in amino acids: CASSLGGEEAFF. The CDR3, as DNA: TGTGCCAGCAGTTTAGGGGGGGAGGAAGCTTTCTTT.

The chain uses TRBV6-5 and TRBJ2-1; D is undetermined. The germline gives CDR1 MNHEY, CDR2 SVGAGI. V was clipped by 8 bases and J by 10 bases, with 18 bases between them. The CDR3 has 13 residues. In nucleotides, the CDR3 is TGTGCCAGCCAAGGAGATATGTCCCGCGAGCAGTTCTTC. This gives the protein CASQGDMSREQFF.

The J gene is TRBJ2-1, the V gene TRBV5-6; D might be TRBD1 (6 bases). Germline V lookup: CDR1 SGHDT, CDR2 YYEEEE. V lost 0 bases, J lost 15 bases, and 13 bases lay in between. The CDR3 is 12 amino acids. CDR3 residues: CASSLARDTGFF. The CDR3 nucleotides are TGTGCCAGCAGCTTGGCCCGGGACACCGGGTTCTTC.

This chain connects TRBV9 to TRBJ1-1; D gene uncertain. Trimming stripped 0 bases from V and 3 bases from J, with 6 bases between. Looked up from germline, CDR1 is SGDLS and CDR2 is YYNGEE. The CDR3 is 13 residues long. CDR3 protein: CASSVETDTEAFF. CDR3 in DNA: TGTGCCAGCAGCGTAGAAACGGACACTGAAGCTTTCTTT. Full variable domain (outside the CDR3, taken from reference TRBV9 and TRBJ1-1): DSGVTQTPKHLITATGQRVTLRCSPRSGDLSVYWYQQSLDQGLQFLIQYYNGEERAKGNILERFSAQQFPDLHSELNLSSLELGDSALYFCASSVETDTEAFFGQGTRLTVV.

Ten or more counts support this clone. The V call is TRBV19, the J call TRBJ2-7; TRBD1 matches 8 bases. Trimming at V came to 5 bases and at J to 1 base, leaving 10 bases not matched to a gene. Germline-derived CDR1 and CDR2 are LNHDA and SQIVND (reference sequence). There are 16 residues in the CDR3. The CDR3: CASSLTSGTGSYEQYF. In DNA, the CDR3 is TGTGCCAGTAGTCTGACCTCCGGGACAGGATCCTACGAGCAGTACTTC.

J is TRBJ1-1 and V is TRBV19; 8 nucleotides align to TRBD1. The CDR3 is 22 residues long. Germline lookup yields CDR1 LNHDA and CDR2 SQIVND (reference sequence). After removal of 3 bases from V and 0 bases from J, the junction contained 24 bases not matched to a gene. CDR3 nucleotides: TGTGCCAGTAGTATCCCCTCGACAGGGGACTTACCCACTCTAACCATGAACACTGAAGCTTTCTTT. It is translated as CASSIPSTGDLPTLTMNTEAFF.

The CDR3 bases are TGTGCCAGCAGCCAATCCGGGACAGGGTATCTTGCAACTAATGAAAAACTGTTTTTT. Translated: CASSQSGTGYLATNEKLFF. The V gene is TRBV4-2, the J gene TRBJ1-4; the match to TRBD1 covers 9 bases. The J segment lost 0 bases and the V segment lost 2 bases, leaving 10 bases of the junction unmatched. The CDR3 extends over 19 amino acids. Germline V gives CDR1 LGHNA, CDR2 YNFKEQ.

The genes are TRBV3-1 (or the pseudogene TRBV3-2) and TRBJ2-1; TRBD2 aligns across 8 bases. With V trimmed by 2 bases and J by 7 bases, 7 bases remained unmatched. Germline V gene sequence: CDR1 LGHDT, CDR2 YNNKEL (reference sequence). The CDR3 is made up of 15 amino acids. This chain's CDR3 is CASSQRLARGNEQFF. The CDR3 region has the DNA TGTGCCAGCAGCCAACGACTAGCGAGGGGGAATGAGCAGTTCTTC.

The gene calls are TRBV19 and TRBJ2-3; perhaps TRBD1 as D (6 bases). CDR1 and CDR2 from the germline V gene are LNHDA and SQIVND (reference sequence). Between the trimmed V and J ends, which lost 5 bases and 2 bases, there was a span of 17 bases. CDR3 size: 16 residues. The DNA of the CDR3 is TGTGCCAGTAGTTCCCGGGACACAAAAACCACAGATACGCAGTATTTT. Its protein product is CASSSRDTKTTDTQYF.

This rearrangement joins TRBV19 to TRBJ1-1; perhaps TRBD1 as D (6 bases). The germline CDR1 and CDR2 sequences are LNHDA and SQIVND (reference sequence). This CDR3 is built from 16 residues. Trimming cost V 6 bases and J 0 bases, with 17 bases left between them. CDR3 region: CASRDSGGIMNTEAFF. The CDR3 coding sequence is TGTGCCAGTAGGGACAGCGGGGGGATCATGAACACTGAAGCTTTCTTT.

The CDR3 DNA is TGTGCCAGTAACCCCGGGGGAAATGAGCAGTTCTTC. Protein product: CASNPGGNEQFF. V gene TRBV19 combines with J gene TRBJ2-1; TRBD2 is a possible D gene (6 bases). With 7 bases removed from V and 7 bases from J, the gap between germline ends came to 11 bases. The CDR3 spans 12 residues. Germline CDR1 reads LNHDA; CDR2 reads SQIVND (reference sequence).

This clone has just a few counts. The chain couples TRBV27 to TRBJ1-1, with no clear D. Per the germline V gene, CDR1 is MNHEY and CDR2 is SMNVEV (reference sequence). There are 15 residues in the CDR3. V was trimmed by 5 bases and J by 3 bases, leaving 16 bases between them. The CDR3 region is CASSLSRLEYTEAFF. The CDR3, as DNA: TGTGCCAGCAGTCTCTCCCGACTGGAGTACACTGAAGCTTTCTTT.

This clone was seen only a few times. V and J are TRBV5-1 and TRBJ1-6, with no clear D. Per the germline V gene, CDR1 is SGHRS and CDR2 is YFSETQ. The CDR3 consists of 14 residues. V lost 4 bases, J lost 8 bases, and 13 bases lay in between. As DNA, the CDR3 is TGCGCCAGCAGCCTATGGAGAACCTATTCACCCCTCCACTTT. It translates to CASSLWRTYSPLHF.

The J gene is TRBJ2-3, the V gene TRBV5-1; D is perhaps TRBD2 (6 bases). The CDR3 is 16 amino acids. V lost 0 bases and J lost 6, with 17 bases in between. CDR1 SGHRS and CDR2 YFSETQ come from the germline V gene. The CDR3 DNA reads TGCGCCAGCAGCTTGGATGTGCGGGATCCCGTCGATACGCAGTATTTT. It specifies CASSLDVRDPVDTQYF.

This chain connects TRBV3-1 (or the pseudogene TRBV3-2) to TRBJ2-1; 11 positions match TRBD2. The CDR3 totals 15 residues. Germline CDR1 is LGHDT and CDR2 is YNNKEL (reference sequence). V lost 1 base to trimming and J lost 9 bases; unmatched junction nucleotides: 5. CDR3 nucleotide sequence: TGTGCCAGCAGCCAAGTGGCTAGCGGGGGGAGTGAGCAGTTCTTC. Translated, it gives CASSQVASGGSEQFF.

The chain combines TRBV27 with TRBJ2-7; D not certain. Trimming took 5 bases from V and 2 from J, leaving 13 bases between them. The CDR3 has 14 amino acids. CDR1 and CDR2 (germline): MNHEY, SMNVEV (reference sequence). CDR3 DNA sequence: TGTGCCAGCAGTCCCAGTATGGCCCCCTACGAGCAGTACTTC. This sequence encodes CASSPSMAPYEQYF.

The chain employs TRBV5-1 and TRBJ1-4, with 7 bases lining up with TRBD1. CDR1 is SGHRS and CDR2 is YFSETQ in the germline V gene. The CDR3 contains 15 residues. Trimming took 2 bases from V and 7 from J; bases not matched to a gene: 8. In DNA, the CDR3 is TGCGCCAGCAGCTTACAGGGGTTAGGCGGTGAAAAACTGTTTTTT. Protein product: CASSLQGLGGEKLFF.

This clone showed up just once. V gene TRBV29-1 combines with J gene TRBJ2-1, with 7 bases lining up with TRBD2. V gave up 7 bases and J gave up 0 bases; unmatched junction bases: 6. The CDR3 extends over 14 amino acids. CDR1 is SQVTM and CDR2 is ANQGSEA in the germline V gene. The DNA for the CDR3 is TGCAGCGGTAGCGGGCGGAGCTCCTACAATGAGCAGTTCTTC. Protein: CSGSGRSSYNEQFF.

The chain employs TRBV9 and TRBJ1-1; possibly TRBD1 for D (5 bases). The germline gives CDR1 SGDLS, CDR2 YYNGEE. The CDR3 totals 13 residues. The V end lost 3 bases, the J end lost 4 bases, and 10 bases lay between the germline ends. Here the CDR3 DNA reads TGTGCCAGCAGCGGGGAAACAGGCACTGAAGCTTTCTTT. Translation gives CASSGETGTEAFF.

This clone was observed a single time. The CDR3 DNA reads TGTGCCAGCAGTTCGGACAATGAGCAGTTCTTC. Translated, it gives CASSSDNEQFF. V usage is TRBV6-5 and J usage is TRBJ2-1; D gene unclear. Germline V gene sequence: CDR1 MNHEY, CDR2 SVGAGI. CDR3 length: 11 residues. Trimming removed 4 bases from V and 5 bases from J, with 3 bases in between.

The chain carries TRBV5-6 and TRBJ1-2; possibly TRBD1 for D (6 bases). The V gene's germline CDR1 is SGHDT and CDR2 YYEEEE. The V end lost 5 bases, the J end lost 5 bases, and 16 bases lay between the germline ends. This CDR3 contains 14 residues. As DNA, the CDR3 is TGTGCCAGCAGTTCCGGGACAAATAGTTATGGCTACACCTTC. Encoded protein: CASSSGTNSYGYTF.

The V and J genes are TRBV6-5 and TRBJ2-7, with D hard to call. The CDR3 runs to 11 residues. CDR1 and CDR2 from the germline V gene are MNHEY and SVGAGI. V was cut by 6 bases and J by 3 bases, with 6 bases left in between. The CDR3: CASRNIYEQYF. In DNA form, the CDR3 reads TGTGCCAGCAGGAACATCTACGAGCAGTACTTC.

Here the CDR3 DNA reads TGTGCCAGCAGCTTAGGCGGGGGGGGCGCAGATACGCAGTATTTT. Amino acids: CASSLGGGGADTQYF. V is TRBV7-9 and J is TRBJ2-3; 9 nucleotides match TRBD2. Unmatched junction bases numbered 3, after V lost 1 base and J lost 4 bases. CDR1 is SEHNR, CDR2 FQNEAQ, per germline (reference sequence). The CDR3 is made up of 15 amino acids.